This T cell receptor (beta chain) is drawn from a study of PD-1 blockade in mismatch repair-deficient tumors. Overall study: All were previously treated, progressing patients with about a dozen mismatch repair-deficient cancer types.

This clone was counted a single time. What it binds is unknown. Profiled with immunoSEQ multiplex PCR; TCRdb holds only in-frame clones, not every one. The sample carries approximately 60,000 clones, more than 70% recorded once. Findings of the study overall: After pembrolizumab, tumor-resident clones rose rapidly, then generally contracted before radiologic responses.

Trimming took 8 bases from V and 2 from J; bases not matched to a gene: 16. Per germline, CDR1 SNHLY and CDR2 FYNNEI. CDR3 length: 17 amino acids. A few pembrolizumab responders had their TCRs sequenced. The TCR originated in an adult with mismatch repair-deficient cancer. The specimen comprised peripheral blood, sampled 52 weeks after starting pembrolizumab. The V call is TRBV2, the J call TRBJ2-5; 8 nucleotides match TRBD2. The CDR3 region is CASGAPKEAGDQETQYF. In DNA form, the CDR3 reads TGTGCCAGCGGCGCCCCGAAGGAAGCGGGAGATCAAGAGACCCAGTACTTC.